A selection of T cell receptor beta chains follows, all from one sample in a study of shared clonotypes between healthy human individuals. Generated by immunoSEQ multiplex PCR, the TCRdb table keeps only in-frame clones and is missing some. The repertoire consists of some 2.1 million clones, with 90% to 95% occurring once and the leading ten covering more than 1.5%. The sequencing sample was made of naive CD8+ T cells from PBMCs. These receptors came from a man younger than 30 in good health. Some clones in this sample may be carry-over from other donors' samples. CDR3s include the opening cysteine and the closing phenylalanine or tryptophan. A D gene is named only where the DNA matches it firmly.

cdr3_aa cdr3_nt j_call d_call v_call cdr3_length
CASSPRDPKGRNEQYF TGTGCCAGCAGCCCCAGGGACCCTAAGGGGAGGAACGAGCAGTACTTC TRBJ2-7 - TRBV5-6 16
CASSQGLAGTDTQYF TGCGCCAGCAGCCAAGGACTAGCGGGAACAGATACGCAGTATTTT TRBJ2-3 TRBD2 TRBV4-3 15
CASWGSSNQPQHF TGTGCCAGCTGGGGGAGTAGCAATCAGCCCCAGCATTTT TRBJ1-5 - TRBV19 13
CASSLELSYEQYF TGTGCCAGCAGCTTGGAACTCTCCTACGAGCAGTACTTC TRBJ2-7 - TRBV5-6 13
CSVELTRVQLGTQYF TGCAGCGTAGAGTTGACTAGAGTACAATTAGGTACGCAGTATTTT TRBJ2-3 - TRBV29-1 15
CASSITFTYEQYF TGTGCCAGTAGTATAACATTCACCTACGAGCAGTACTTC TRBJ2-7 - TRBV19 13
CASSHPDHRAHEQFF TGTGCCAGCAGCCACCCCGATCACAGGGCCCATGAGCAGTTCTTC TRBJ2-1 - TRBV7-9 15
CASSIRHYNEQFF TGTGCCAGTAGTATCAGGCACTACAATGAGCAGTTCTTC TRBJ2-1 - TRBV19 13
CASSSVYEQYF TGTGCCAGCAGTTCCGTGTACGAGCAGTACTTC TRBJ2-7 - TRBV27 11
CASSTNRESYGYTF TGTGCCAGCAGTACAAACAGGGAGTCCTATGGCTACACCTTC TRBJ1-2 - TRBV6-5 14
CASSLGTGTGVLKDGYTF TGTGCCAGCAGCTTAGGAACCGGGACAGGGGTTTTAAAAGACGGCTACACCTTC TRBJ1-2 TRBD1 TRBV11-2 18
CASSESGRLTDTQYF TGTGCCAGCAGCGAATCGGGGAGACTCACAGATACGCAGTATTTT TRBJ2-3 - TRBV9 15
CASSPGTYSNQPQHF TGTGCCAGCAGCCCCGGGACATATAGCAATCAGCCCCAGCATTTT TRBJ1-5 - TRBV6-5 15